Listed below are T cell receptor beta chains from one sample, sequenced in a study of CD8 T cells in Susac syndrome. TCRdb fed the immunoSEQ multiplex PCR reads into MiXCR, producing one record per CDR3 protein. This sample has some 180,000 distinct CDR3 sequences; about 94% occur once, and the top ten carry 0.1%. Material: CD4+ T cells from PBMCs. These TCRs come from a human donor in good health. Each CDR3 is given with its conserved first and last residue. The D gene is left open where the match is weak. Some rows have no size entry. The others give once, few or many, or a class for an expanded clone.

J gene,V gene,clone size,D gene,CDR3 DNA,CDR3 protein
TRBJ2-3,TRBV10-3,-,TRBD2,TGTGCCATCAGCGGGACTAGCGGTAGAGGAGATACGCAGTATTTT,CAISGTSGRGDTQYF
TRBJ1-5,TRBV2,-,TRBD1,TGTGCCAGCGGACAGGGGATCTTTAGTGGCAATCAGCCCCAGCATTTT,CASGQGIFSGNQPQHF
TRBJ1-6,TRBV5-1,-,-,TGCGCCAGGGGCAATTCACCCCTCCACTTT,CARGNSPLHF
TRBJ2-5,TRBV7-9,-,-,TGTGCCAGCAGCTCGGCCAGGGACCAAGAGACCCAGTACTTC,CASSSARDQETQYF
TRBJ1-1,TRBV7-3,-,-,TGTGCCAGCAGCTTAGGCAGGAACACTGAAGCTTTCTTT,CASSLGRNTEAFF
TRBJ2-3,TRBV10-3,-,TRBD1,TGTGCCATTCAACTTTCCGGGACAGGGTTAAGTGGTACGCAGTATTTT,CAIQLSGTGLSGTQYF
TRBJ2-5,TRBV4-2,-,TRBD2,TGTGCCAGCAGCCAAGATCGTGGTAGCGGGGGGGTCCGGGAGACCCAGTACTTC,CASSQDRGSGGVRETQYF
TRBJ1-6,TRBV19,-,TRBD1,TGTGCCAGTAGAGCCGGGACAGGGCGTTATAATTCACCCCTCCACTTT,CASRAGTGRYNSPLHF
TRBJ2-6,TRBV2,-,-,TGTGCCAGTGGACCCCGGGGGCTTGGGGCCAACGTCCTGACTTTC,CASGPRGLGANVLTF
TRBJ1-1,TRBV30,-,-,TGTGCCTGGAGGGATCGCAGGGGAACTGAAGCTTTCTTT,CAWRDRRGTEAFF
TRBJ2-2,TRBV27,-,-,TGTGCCAGCGGGATAAGGGCCGGGGAGCTGTTTTTT,CASGIRAGELFF
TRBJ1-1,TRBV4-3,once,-,TGCGCCAGCAGCCAAGTTCGGGGAGGGGCTGAAGCTTTCTTT,CASSQVRGGAEAFF
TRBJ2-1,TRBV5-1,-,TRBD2,TGCGCCAGCAGAAGCGTAGCGGGGGTCAGCTCCTACAATGAGCAGTTCTTC,CASRSVAGVSSYNEQFF
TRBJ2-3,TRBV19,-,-,TGTGCCAGTAGTTACGACACAGCTCGCACAGATACGCAGTATTTT,CASSYDTARTDTQYF
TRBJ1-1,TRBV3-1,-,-,TGTGCCAGCAGGGCAGGGGTGCGGGGCACTGAAGCTTTCTTT,CASRAGVRGTEAFF
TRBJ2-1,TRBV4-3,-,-,TGCGCCAGCAGCCAAGTAAGGGGAATCTACAATGAGCAGTTCTTC,CASSQVRGIYNEQFF
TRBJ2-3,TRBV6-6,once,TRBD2,TGTGCCAGCAGCCCGGGGCTAGCGGGGGGAGATACGCAGTATTTT,CASSPGLAGGDTQYF
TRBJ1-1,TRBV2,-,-,TGTGCCAGCAGTGGAACGAGACCTGAAGCTTTCTTT,CASSGTRPEAFF